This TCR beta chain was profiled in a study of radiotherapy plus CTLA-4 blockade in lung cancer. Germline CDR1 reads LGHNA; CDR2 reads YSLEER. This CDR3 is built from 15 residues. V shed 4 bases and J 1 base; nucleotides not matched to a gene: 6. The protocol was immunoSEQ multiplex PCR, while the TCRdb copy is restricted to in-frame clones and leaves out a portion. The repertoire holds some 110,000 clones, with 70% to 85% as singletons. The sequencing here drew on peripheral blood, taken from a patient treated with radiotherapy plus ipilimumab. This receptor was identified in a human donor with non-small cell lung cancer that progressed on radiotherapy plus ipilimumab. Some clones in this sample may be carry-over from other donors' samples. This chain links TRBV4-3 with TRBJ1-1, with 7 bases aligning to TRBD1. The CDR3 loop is CASSRATGSNTEAFF. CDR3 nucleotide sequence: TGCGCCAGCAGCCGTGCGACAGGGTCGAACACTGAAGCTTTCTTT.